What follows are 14 T cell receptor beta chains derived from one specimen sequenced in a study of control samples from healthy donors and cancer patients. Libraries were prepared by immunoSEQ multiplex PCR; TCRdb keeps only in-frame clonotypes and omits some of them. The table lists around 200,000 clones, 90% to 95% of them singletons. Sequencing was done on a sample of blood. The source of these receptors is a woman in her thirties in good health.

This rearrangement joins TRBV7-8 to TRBJ1-1; D gene ambiguous. The length of the CDR3 is 13 residues. Germline V gives CDR1 SGHVS, CDR2 FQNEAQ. V was pared by 5 bases and J by 1 base, with 8 bases between. Written as DNA, the CDR3 is TGTGCCAGCAGCCTACCCCCGAACACTGAAGCTTTCTTT. Its protein is CASSLPPNTEAFF.

CDR3 DNA sequence: TGTGCCAGCAGTTTAAGGGGAATGAAGGAAAAACTGTTTTTT. As protein: CASSLRGMKEKLFF. The chain has TRBV27 and TRBJ1-4, with a tentative D call TRBD1 (5 bases). V gave up 2 bases and J gave up 8 bases, with 12 bases separating them. Germline V gives CDR1 MNHEY, CDR2 SMNVEV (reference sequence). The CDR3 runs to 14 residues.

This chain joins TRBV9 and TRBJ1-3, with TRBD1 as a possible D gene (6 bases). CDR3 length equals 15 residues. Trimming stripped 2 bases from V and 0 bases from J, with 9 bases between. CDR1 and CDR2 from the germline V gene are SGDLS and YYNGEE. The CDR3 is CASSVTGSSGNTIYF. CDR3 DNA: TGTGCCAGCAGCGTGACAGGAAGCTCTGGAAACACCATATATTTT.

The genes are TRBV7-9 and TRBJ1-5; D perhaps matches TRBD1 (5 bases). The CDR3 is 16 amino acids. Trimming pared 1 base from V and 0 bases from J, leaving 10 bases between. Germline loops: CDR1 SEHNR, CDR2 FQNEAQ (reference sequence). The CDR3 DNA follows: TGTGCCAGCAGCTTAGGAGGGGCCTATAGCAATCAGCCCCAGCATTTT. Protein product: CASSLGGAYSNQPQHF.

In the case of this clone: Other DNA variants within this sample encode the same CDR3. J is TRBJ1-2 and V is TRBV9, with 10 bases that match TRBD1. J was trimmed by 1 base and V by 0 bases; bases with no gene match: 0. Per germline, CDR1 SGDLS and CDR2 YYNGEE. CDR3 length: 15 residues. The CDR3 here is CASSVGDRGNYGYTF. The CDR3, as DNA: TGTGCCAGCAGCGTAGGGGACAGGGGTAACTATGGCTACACCTTC.

V is TRBV5-1 and J is TRBJ2-2; no definite D call. Germline CDR1 SGHRS, CDR2 YFSETQ. The ends were cut back, 0 bases at V and 0 bases at J, with 6 bases in the middle. The CDR3 is 15 residues long. The chain's CDR3 is CASSLVQSNTGELFF. The CDR3 coding sequence is TGCGCCAGCAGCTTGGTACAATCGAACACCGGGGAGCTGTTTTTT.

The rearrangement links TRBV3-1 (or the pseudogene TRBV3-2) to TRBJ2-7; 12 positions agree with TRBD2. The V gene end was trimmed by 2 bases and the J gene end by 5 bases; junction bases not matched to a gene: 7. The germline V gene encodes CDR1 LGHDT and CDR2 YNNKEL (reference sequence). CDR3 length equals 16 residues. The CDR3 DNA sequence: TGTGCCAGCAGCCAATGGCTAGCGGGAGGGACCCACGAGCAGTACTTC. This translates into CASSQWLAGGTHEQYF.

This clone showed up just once. The rearrangement uses TRBV11-3 and TRBJ2-1; 14 bases match TRBD2. The trim removed 5 bases at V and 5 bases at J, leaving 2 bases unmatched. Germline V lookup: CDR1 SGHNT, CDR2 YENEEA. CDR3 length: 15 amino acids. The CDR3 DNA sequence: TGTGCCAGCAGCCCGGGACTAGCGGGGGACAATGAGCAGTTCTTC. It yields the protein CASSPGLAGDNEQFF.

The chain joins TRBV27 to TRBJ2-7; D remains unclear. Germline values: CDR1 MNHEY, CDR2 SMNVEV (reference sequence). Trimming removed 3 bases from V and 2 bases from J, with 11 bases in between. The CDR3 totals 14 residues. Written as DNA, the CDR3 is TGTGCCAGCAGTTTGGGTGGGCGGCCCTACGAGCAGTACTTC. Protein sequence: CASSLGGRPYEQYF.

This chain links TRBV4-2 with TRBJ2-3; 12 positions match TRBD2. The V gene's germline CDR1 is LGHNA and CDR2 YNFKEQ. V lost 0 bases and J lost 3; bases outside the gene matches: 1. This CDR3 has 16 amino acids. CDR3 loop: CASSQDLAGGTDTQYF. In nucleotides, the CDR3 is TGTGCCAGCAGCCAAGATCTAGCGGGAGGGACAGATACGCAGTATTTT.

The chain's CDR3 is CASTTGTEQFF. CDR3 sequence (DNA): TGTGCCAGTACCACCGGGACGGAGCAGTTCTTC. The chain is built from TRBV19 and TRBJ2-1, with D tentatively TRBD1 or TRBD2 (5 bases each). The CDR3 contains 11 residues. Per the germline V gene, CDR1 is LNHDA and CDR2 is SQIVND (reference sequence). The germline V and J ends were trimmed by 7 bases and 10 bases, with 11 bases remaining between them.

The rearrangement uses TRBV18 and TRBJ2-2; 10 bases line up with TRBD1. The germline gives CDR1 KGHSH, CDR2 LQKENI. The CDR3 has 17 residues. V shed 3 bases and J 4 bases; nucleotides not matched to a gene: 8. For the CDR3, the DNA is TGTGCCAGCTCACCCCGGGACAGGGGCGCCGGCACCGGGGAGCTGTTTTTT. Residues: CASSPRDRGAGTGELFF.

The chain combines TRBV6-1 with TRBJ1-2; D is uncertain. The CDR3 consists of 15 residues. Germline loops: CDR1 MNHNS, CDR2 SASEGT. V shed 0 bases and J shed 2 bases, with 10 bases lying between them. The CDR3 is CASSEAVDGNYGYTF. CDR3 bases: TGTGCCAGCAGTGAAGCGGTTGACGGGAACTATGGCTACACCTTC.

This clone was detected once. DNA of the CDR3: TGTGCCAGCAGCTTAGATCAGGGTAGGGTCACTGAAGCTTTCTTT. Its translation: CASSLDQGRVTEAFF. The genes are TRBV11-2 and TRBJ1-1; possibly TRBD1 for D (5 bases). Deletions cut 0 bases from V and 4 bases from J, with 12 bases between. Germline CDR1 is SGHAT and CDR2 is FQNNGV. The CDR3 totals 15 residues.